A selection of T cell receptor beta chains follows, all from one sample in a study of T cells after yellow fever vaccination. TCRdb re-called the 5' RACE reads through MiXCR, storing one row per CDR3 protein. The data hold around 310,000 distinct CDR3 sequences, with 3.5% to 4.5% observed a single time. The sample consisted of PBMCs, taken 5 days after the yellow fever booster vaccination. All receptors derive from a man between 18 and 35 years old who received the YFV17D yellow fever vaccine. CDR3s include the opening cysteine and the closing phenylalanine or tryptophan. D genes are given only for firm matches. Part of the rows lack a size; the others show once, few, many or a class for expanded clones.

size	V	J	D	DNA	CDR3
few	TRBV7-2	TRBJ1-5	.	TGTGCCAGCAGCGAGGGACGACGGCAGCCCCAGCATTTT	CASSEGRRQPQHF
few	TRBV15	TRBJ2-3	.	TGTGCCACCAGCAGGTTTCCTGACTCGATCACTAGCACAGATACGCAGTATTTT	CATSRFPDSITSTDTQYF
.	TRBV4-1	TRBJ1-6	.	TGCGCCAGCAGCCCGTACTCACAGGGAAGGTCCTATAATTCACCCCTCCACTTT	CASSPYSQGRSYNSPLHF
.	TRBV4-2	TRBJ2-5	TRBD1	TGTGCCAGCAGCCAAGATCGGGACAGGCAAGAGACCCAGTACTTC	CASSQDRDRQETQYF
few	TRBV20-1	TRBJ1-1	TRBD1	TGCAGTGCACCGGACAGGGGGCTTTTGGACACTGAAGCTTTCTTT	CSAPDRGLLDTEAFF
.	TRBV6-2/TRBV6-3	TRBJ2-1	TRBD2	TGTGCCAGCCGGGGGGATCCTAGATACAATGAGCAGTTCTTC	CASRGDPRYNEQFF
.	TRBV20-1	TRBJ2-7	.	TGCAGTGCTAGACCCGGGGGGCGTTACGAGCAGTACTTC	CSARPGGRYEQYF
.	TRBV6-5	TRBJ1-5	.	TGTGCCAGCAGTTACTCAGGTGGTTTGCCCCAGCATTTT	CASSYSGGLPQHF
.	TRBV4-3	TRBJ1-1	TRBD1	TGCGCCAGCACCCCATATCTCAGGGGGCAGACTGAAGCTTTCTTT	CASTPYLRGQTEAFF
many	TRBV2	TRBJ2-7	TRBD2	TGTGCCAGCAGTGCGGTGACTAGCGGTGTATACGAGCAGTACTTC	CASSAVTSGVYEQYF
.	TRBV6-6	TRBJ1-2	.	TGTGCCAGCAGTACTCCGGACACCTCCGGCTACACCTTC	CASSTPDTSGYTF
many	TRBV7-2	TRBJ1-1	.	TGTGCCAGCCGACGAGGACCCGTTGCGGGCACTGAAGCTTTCTTT	CASRRGPVAGTEAFF
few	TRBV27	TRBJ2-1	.	TGTGCCAGCAAAATGACCGAAACTATTTACAATGAGCAGTTCTTC	CASKMTETIYNEQFF
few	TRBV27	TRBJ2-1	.	TGTGCCAGCAGTTTAACCTGGGCGGGGAGGAACAATGAGCAGTTCTTC	CASSLTWAGRNNEQFF
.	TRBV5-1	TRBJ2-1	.	TGCGCCAGCAGCTTGGTGGCCGAAAGGGAGCAGTTCTTC	CASSLVAEREQFF
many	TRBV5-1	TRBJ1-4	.	TGCGCCAGCAGCTTGGCCAGCCAGGAGGGAGAAAAACTGTTTTTT	CASSLASQEGEKLFF
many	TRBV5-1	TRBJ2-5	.	TGCGCCAGCAGCTTGACCGTAGCGAACCAAGAGACCCAGTACTTC	CASSLTVANQETQYF
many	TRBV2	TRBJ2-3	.	TGTGCCAGCAGTTATGCCACAGATACGCAGTATTTT	CASSYATDTQYF
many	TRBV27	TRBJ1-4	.	TGTGCCAGCAGCAAACAGGTTTCTGCAACTAATGAAAAACTGTTTTTT	CASSKQVSATNEKLFF
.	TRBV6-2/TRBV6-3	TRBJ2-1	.	TGTGCCAGCAGTTATTTGTGGACGGAGCAGTTCTTC	CASSYLWTEQFF
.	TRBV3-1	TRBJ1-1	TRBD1	TGTGCCAGCAGCCCGCGGACAGGGGAAGCTTTCTTT	CASSPRTGEAFF
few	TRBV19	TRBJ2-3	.	TGTGCCAGTAATGAGGGAACTAATACCTTTGCGGGCACAGATACGCAGTATTTT	CASNEGTNTFAGTDTQYF
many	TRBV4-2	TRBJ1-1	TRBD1	TGTGCCAGCAGCCAAGATTATACACAGGGGGTTAACGGAGCTTTCTTT	CASSQDYTQGVNGAFF
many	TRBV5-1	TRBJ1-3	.	TGCGCCAGCAGCACGCTCGGACCGAGCTCTGGAAACACCATATATTTT	CASSTLGPSSGNTIYF
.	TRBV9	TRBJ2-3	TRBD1	TGTGCCAGCAGCGTAGGGACGACAGGGTTTCGGACAGATACGCAGTATTTT	CASSVGTTGFRTDTQYF
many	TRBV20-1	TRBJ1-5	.	TGCAGTGCTAGCGTTGTCAATCAGCCCCAGCATTTT	CSASVVNQPQHF
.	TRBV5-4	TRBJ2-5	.	TGTGCCAGCAGCTTGGTTCCCGTGGAGACCCAGTACTTC	CASSLVPVETQYF
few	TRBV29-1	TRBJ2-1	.	TGCAGCGTTGAAAGTGGTCGAGGGGGATACAATGAGCAGTTCTTC	CSVESGRGGYNEQFF
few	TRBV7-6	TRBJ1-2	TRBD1	TGTGCCAGCAGCTCACAGGGGTCTGTTGATGGCTACACCTTC	CASSSQGSVDGYTF
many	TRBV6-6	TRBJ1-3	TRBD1	TGTGCCAGCGCCCGGGGGACAGGGAGCTCTGGAAACACCATATATTTT	CASARGTGSSGNTIYF
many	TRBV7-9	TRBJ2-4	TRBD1	TGTGCCAGCAGTCTAACAGGGGTATACGCCAAAAACATTCAGTACTTC	CASSLTGVYAKNIQYF
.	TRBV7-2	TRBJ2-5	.	TGTGCCAGCAGCTTACAGAGCAGTCAAGAGACCCAGTACTTC	CASSLQSSQETQYF
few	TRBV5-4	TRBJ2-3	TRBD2	TGTGCCAGCAGCTCGACTAGCGGGGGGAACACAGATACGCAGTATTTT	CASSSTSGGNTDTQYF
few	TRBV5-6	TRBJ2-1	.	TGTGCCAGCAGCTTCGGCGGCCCCAGGGACGGTGAGCAGTTCTTC	CASSFGGPRDGEQFF
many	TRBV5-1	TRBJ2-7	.	TGCGCCAGCAGCTTGTCCTTGGACAGATACTACGAGCAGTACTTC	CASSLSLDRYYEQYF
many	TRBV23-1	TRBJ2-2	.	TGCGCCAGCAGTCGTCCGGGACATGAAAAGGACGGGGAGCTGTTTTTT	CASSRPGHEKDGELFF
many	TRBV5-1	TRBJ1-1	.	TGCGCCAGCAGCCCCGTCCCGGGAGTCGGGGGCACTGAAGCTTTCTTT	CASSPVPGVGGTEAFF
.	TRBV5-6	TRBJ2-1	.	TGTGCCAGCAGCATCACAGAGAACTACAATGAGCAGTTCTTC	CASSITENYNEQFF
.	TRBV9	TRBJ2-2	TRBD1	TGTGCCAGCAGCGGTACAGGGGGCGTCGGGGAGCTGTTTTTT	CASSGTGGVGELFF
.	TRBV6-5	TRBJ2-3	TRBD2	TGTGCCAGCAGTTACAGGCTAGCGGCCACAGATACGCAGTATTTT	CASSYRLAATDTQYF
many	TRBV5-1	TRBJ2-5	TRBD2	TGCGCCAGCAGTTTCGGACTAGCGGGGGCTCAAGAGACCCAGTACTTC	CASSFGLAGAQETQYF
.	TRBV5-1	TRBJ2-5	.	TGCGCCAGCAGCTTGGTACGGGCCGGTGAGGAGACCCAGTACTTC	CASSLVRAGEETQYF
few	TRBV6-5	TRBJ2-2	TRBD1	TGTGCCAGCAGACCACCCGGGACAGGGGACACCGGGGAGCTGTTTTTT	CASRPPGTGDTGELFF
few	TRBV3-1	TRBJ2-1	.	TGTGCCAGCAGCCAAGCCTGGGAGATACCGGACAATGAGCAGTTCTTC	CASSQAWEIPDNEQFF
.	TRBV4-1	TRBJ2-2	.	TGCGCCAGCAGCCAAGGGGGCCGTGGGTACACCGGGGAGCTGTTTTTT	CASSQGGRGYTGELFF
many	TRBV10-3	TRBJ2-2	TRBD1	TGTGCCATCAGTGCCCCCGGACAGGGCAACACCGGGGAGCTGTTTTTT	CAISAPGQGNTGELFF
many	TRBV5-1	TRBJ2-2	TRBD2	TGCGCCAGCAGCCCAGCGGGGGCCGGCGTAGCCGGGGAGCTGTTTTTT	CASSPAGAGVAGELFF
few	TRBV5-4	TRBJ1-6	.	TGTGCCAGCAGCTTGGGAGGACCCCGCTATTCACCCCTCCACTTT	CASSLGGPRYSPLHF
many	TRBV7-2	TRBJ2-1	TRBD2	TGTGCCAGCAGCTTAGGGCGTCGGCGGGGGGGACACAATGAGCAGTTCTTC	CASSLGRRRGGHNEQFF
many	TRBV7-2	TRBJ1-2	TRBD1	TGTGCCAGCACCCGGACAGGGGGCTACTCCGGCTACACCTTC	CASTRTGGYSGYTF
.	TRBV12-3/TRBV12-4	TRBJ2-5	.	TGTGCCACCGCCCGGGAGACCCAGTACTTC	CATARETQYF
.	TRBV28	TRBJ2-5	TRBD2	TGTGCCAGCGTTGTAAGCGGGGGGCGAGAGACCCAGTACTTC	CASVVSGGRETQYF
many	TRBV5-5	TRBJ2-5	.	TGTGCCAGCAGTTTAGCGGATTTGGAGACCCAGTACTTC	CASSLADLETQYF
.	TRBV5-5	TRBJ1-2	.	TGTGCCAGCAGCTTGAATATGGGGGAGGGCTACACCTTC	CASSLNMGEGYTF
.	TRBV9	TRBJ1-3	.	TGTGCCAGCAGCGTAGATGGGGCGGGAAACACCATATATTTT	CASSVDGAGNTIYF
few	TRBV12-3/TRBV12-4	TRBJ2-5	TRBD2	TGTGCCAGCAGCTCCCTAGCGGGGGGGCCCCAAGAGACCCAGTACTTC	CASSSLAGGPQETQYF
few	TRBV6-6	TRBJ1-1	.	TGTGCCAGCAGTTACAATTTGGATCGGTTAGCTTTCTTT	CASSYNLDRLAFF